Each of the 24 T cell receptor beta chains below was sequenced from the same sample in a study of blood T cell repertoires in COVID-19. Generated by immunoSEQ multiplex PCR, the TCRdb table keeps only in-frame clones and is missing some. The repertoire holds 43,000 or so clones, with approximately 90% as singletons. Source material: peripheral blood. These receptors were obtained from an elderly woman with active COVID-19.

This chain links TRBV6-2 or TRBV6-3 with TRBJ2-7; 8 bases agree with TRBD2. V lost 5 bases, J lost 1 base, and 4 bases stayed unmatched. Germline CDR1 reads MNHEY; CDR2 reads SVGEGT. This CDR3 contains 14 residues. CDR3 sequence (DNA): TGTGCCAGCAGTCCCGGGGGGGCGTCCTACGAGCAGTACTTC. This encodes CASSPGGASYEQYF.

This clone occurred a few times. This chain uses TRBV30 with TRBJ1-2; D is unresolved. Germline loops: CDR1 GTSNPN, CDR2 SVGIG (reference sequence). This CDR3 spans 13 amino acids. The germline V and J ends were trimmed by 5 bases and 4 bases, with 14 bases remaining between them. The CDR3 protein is CAWGKGVGYGYTF. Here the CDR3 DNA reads TGTGCCTGGGGCAAGGGAGTCGGCTATGGCTACACCTTC.

CDR3 DNA: TGTGCCAGCAGCGGAGGGGGGGAGAATACGCAGTATTTT. Protein product: CASSGGGENTQYF. V and J are TRBV12-3 or TRBV12-4 and TRBJ2-3, with D tentatively TRBD2 (7 bases). The CDR3 has 13 residues. Trimming shortened V by 6 bases and J by 7 bases, and 14 bases separated the two germline ends.

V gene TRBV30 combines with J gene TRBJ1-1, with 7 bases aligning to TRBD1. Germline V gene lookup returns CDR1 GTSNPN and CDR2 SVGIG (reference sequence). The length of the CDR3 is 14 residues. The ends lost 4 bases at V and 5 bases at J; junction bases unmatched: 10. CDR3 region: CAWTQGLRGTEAFF. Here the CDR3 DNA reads TGTGCCTGGACCCAAGGGCTCAGGGGGACTGAAGCTTTCTTT.

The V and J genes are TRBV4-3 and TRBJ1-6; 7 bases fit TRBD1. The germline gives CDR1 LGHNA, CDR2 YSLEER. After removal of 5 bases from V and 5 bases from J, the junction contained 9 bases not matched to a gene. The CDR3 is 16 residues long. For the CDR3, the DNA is TGCGCCAGCAGCTTAGACAGGGTGATAAATAATTCACCCCTCCACTTT. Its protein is CASSLDRVINNSPLHF.

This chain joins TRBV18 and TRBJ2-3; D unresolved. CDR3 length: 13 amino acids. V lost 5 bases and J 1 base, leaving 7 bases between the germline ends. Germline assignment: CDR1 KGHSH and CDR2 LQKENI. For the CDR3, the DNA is TGTGCCAGCTCATCCGGTGGCACAGATACGCAGTATTTT. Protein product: CASSSGGTDTQYF.

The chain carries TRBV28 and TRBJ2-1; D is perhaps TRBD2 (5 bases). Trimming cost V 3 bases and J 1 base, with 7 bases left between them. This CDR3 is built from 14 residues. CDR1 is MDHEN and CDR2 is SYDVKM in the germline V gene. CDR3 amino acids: CASSFRGSYNEQFF. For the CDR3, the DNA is TGTGCCAGCAGTTTCCGGGGTTCCTACAATGAGCAGTTCTTC.

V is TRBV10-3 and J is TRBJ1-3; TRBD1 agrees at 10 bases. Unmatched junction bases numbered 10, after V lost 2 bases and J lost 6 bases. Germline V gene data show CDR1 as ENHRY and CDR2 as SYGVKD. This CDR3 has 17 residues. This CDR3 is CAISEGPWGQGQNTIYF. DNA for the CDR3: TGTGCCATCAGTGAGGGTCCCTGGGGACAGGGGCAAAACACCATATATTTT.

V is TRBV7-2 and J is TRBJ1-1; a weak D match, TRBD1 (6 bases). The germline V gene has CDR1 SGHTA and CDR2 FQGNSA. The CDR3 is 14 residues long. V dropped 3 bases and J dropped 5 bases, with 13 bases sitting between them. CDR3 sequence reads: CASSLQQGGTEAFF. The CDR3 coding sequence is TGTGCCAGCAGCTTGCAACAGGGAGGGACTGAAGCTTTCTTT.

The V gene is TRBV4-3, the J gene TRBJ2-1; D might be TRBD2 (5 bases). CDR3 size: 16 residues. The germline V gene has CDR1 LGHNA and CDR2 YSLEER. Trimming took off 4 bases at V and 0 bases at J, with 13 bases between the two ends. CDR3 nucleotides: TGCGCCAGCAGCCGGTTACTAGAGAGCTCCTACAATGAGCAGTTCTTC. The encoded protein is CASSRLLESSYNEQFF.

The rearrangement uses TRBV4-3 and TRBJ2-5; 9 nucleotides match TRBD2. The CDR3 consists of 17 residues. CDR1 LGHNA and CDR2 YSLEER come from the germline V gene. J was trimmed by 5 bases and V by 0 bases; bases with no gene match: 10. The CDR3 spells CASSQDRLAGGRETQYF. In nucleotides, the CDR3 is TGCGCCAGCAGCCAAGATCGACTGGCGGGGGGGAGGGAGACCCAGTACTTC.

CDR3 sequence reads: CASSFPGQGGEQFF. In DNA, the CDR3 is TGTGCCAGCAGCTTTCCGGGACAGGGGGGTGAGCAGTTCTTC. V is TRBV7-9 and J is TRBJ2-1; TRBD1 matches 11 bases. CDR3 length: 14 amino acids. V trimming: 3 bases; J trimming: 9 bases; junction bases outside the gene matches: 4. CDR1 and CDR2 from the germline V gene are SEHNR and FQNEAQ (reference sequence).

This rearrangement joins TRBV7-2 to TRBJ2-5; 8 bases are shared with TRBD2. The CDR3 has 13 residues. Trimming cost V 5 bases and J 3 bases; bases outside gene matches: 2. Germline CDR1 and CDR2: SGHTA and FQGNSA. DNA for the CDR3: TGTGCCAGCAGCGAGCGGGGGAAAGAGACCCAGTACTTC. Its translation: CASSERGKETQYF.

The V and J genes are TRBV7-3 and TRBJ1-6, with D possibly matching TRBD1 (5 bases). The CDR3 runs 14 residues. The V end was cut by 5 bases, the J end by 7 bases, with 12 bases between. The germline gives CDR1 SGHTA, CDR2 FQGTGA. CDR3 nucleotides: TGTGCCAGCAGCCCAGGGCCCTCAAATTCACCCCTCCACTTT. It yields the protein CASSPGPSNSPLHF.

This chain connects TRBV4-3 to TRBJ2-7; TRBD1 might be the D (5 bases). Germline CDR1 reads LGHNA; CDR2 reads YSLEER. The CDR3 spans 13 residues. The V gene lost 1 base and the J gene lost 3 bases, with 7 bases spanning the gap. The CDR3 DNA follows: TGCGCCAGCAGCCAAGGTGACAGCTACGAGCAGTACTTC. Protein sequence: CASSQGDSYEQYF.

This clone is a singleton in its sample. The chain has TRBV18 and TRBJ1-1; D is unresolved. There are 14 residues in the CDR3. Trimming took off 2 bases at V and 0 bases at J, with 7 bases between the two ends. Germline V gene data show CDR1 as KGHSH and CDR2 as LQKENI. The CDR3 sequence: CASSPSVMNTEAFF. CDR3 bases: TGTGCCAGCTCACCATCGGTCATGAACACTGAAGCTTTCTTT. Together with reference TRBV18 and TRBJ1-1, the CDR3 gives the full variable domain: NAGVMQNPRHLVRRRGQEARLRCSPMKGHSHVYWYRQLPEEGLKFMVYLQKENIIDESGMPKERFSAEFPKEGPSILRIQQVVRGDSAAYFCASSPSVMNTEAFFGQGTRLTVV.

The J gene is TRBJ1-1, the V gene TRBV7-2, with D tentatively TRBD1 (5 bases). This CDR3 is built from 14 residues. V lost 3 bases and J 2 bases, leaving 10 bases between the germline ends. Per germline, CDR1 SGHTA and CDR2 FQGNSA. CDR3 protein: CASSFSGINTEAFF. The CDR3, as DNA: TGTGCCAGCAGCTTTTCAGGGATTAACACTGAAGCTTTCTTT.

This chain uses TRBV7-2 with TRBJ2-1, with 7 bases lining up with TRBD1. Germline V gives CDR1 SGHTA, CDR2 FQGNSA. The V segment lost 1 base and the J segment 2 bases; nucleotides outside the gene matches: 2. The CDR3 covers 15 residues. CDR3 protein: CASSLERGPYNEQFF. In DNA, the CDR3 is TGTGCCAGCAGCTTAGAGAGGGGGCCCTACAATGAGCAGTTCTTC.

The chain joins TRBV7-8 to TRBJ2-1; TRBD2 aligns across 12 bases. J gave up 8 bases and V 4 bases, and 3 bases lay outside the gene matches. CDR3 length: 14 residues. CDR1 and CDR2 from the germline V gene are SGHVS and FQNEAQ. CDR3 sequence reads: CASSSSGGAYEQFF. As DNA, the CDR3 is TGTGCCAGCAGCTCTAGCGGGGGGGCCTATGAGCAGTTCTTC.

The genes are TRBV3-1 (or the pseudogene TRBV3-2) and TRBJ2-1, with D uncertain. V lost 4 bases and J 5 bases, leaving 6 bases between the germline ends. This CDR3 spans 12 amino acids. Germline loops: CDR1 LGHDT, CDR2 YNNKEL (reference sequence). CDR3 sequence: CASSPQNNEQFF. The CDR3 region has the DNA TGTGCCAGCAGCCCTCAGAACAATGAGCAGTTCTTC.

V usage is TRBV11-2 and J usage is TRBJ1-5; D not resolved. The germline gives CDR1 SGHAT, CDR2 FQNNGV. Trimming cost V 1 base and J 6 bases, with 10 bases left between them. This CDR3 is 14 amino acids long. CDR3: CASSLGRSGQPQHF. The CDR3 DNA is TGTGCCAGCAGCTTAGGACGCTCGGGTCAGCCCCAGCATTTT.

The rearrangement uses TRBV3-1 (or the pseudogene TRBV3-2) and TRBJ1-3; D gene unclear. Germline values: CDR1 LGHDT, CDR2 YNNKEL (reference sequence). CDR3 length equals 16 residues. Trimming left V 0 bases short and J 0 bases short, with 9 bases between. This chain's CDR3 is CASSQEVARSGNTIYF. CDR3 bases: TGTGCCAGCAGCCAAGAGGTAGCACGCTCTGGAAACACCATATATTTT.

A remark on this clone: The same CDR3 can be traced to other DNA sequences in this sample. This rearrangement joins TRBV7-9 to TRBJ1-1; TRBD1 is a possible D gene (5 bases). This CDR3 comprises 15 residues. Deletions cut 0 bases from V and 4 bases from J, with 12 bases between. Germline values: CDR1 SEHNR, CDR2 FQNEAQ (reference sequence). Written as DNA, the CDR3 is TGTGCCAGCAGCTTAGCGCTAGGGGAGGGCACTGAAGCTTTCTTT. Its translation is CASSLALGEGTEAFF.

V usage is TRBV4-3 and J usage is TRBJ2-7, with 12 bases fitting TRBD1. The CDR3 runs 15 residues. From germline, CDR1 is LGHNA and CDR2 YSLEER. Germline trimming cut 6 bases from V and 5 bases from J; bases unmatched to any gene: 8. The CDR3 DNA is TGCGCCAGCAGGCCCGGGACAGGGGGCTTCCACGAGCAGTACTTC. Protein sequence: CASRPGTGGFHEQYF.